Following are 8 T cell receptor beta chains from one sample sequenced in a study of blood T cell repertoires in COVID-19. Method: immunoSEQ multiplex PCR; TCRdb's copy keeps in-frame clones and lacks some. The table shows more than 110,000 clones, with roughly 89% occurring only once. Sequenced sample: peripheral blood. Every receptor here comes from a man between 60 and 75 years old with active or convalescent COVID-19.

J is TRBJ2-3 and V is TRBV5-1; 9 positions match TRBD2. The junction had 7 bases not matched to a gene; V was cut back by 3 bases and J by 2 bases. This CDR3 comprises 16 residues. Germline CDR1 and CDR2: SGHRS and YFSETQ. The CDR3 reads CASSSRLAGVTDTQYF. The CDR3 DNA reads as TGCGCCAGCAGCTCAAGATTAGCGGGGGTCACAGATACGCAGTATTTT.

The chain has TRBV15 and TRBJ1-1, with 9 bases aligning to TRBD1. CDR1 and CDR2 from the germline V gene are LNHNV and YYDKDF (reference sequence). CDR3 length: 15 residues. J was trimmed by 3 bases and V by 3 bases; bases with no gene match: 5. CDR3 in amino acids: CATSRKGQGDTEAFF. The CDR3 nucleotides are TGTGCCACCAGCAGGAAGGGACAGGGAGACACTGAAGCTTTCTTT. Complete variable domain (other parts from reference TRBV15 and TRBJ1-1): DAMVIQNPRYQVTQFGKPVTLSCSQTLNHNVMYWYQQKSSQAPKLLFHYYDKDFNNEADTPDNFQSRRPNTSFCFLDIRSPGLGDTAMYLCATSRKGQGDTEAFFGQGTRLTVV.

This chain links TRBV5-4 with TRBJ2-3; 10 nucleotides align to TRBD1. The trim removed 5 bases at V and 4 bases at J, leaving 7 bases unmatched. Germline-derived CDR1 and CDR2 are SGHNT and YYREEE (reference sequence). The CDR3 is 15 amino acids. The CDR3 here is CASSFSGTGADTQYF. The CDR3 region has the DNA TGTGCCAGCAGTTTCTCCGGGACAGGGGCAGATACGCAGTATTTT.

The CDR3 protein is CASIAPGMNTEAFF. The CDR3 DNA is TGTGCCAGCATCGCACCAGGGATGAACACTGAAGCTTTCTTT. This sequence joins TRBV6-5 and TRBJ1-1, with D tentatively TRBD1 (5 bases). CDR1 is MNHEY and CDR2 is SVGAGI in the germline V gene. The CDR3 is 14 amino acids. The ends were cut back, 7 bases at V and 0 bases at J, with 12 bases in the middle.

This rearrangement joins TRBV15 to TRBJ2-7; TRBD1 matches 8 bases. CDR1 LNHNV and CDR2 YYDKDF come from the germline V gene (reference sequence). This CDR3 is built from 13 residues. V shed 5 bases and J 7 bases; nucleotides not matched to a gene: 7. The DNA of the CDR3 is TGTGCCACCAGCGTAGACAGGGGAGGAGAGCAGTACTTC. Translated, it gives CATSVDRGGEQYF.

The chain combines TRBV7-9 with TRBJ1-3, with no clear D. The CDR3 totals 14 residues. V lost 8 bases and J lost 2, with 13 bases in between. Per germline, CDR1 SEHNR and CDR2 FQNEAQ (reference sequence). The CDR3: CASLQRRAGNTIYF. As DNA, the CDR3 is TGTGCCAGCCTCCAGAGGAGGGCTGGAAACACCATATATTTT. The whole variable domain, filled in from reference TRBV7-9 and TRBJ1-3, reads DTGVSQNPRHKITKRGQNVTFRCDPISEHNRLYWYRQTLGQGPEFLTYFQNEAQLEKSRLLSDRFSAERPKGSFSTLEIQRTEQGDSAMYLCASLQRRAGNTIYFGEGSWLTVV.

The chain recombines TRBV7-2 with TRBJ2-7; possible D gene TRBD1, 6 bases. Deletions cut 1 base from V and 4 bases from J, with 14 bases between. The CDR3 contains 15 residues. Germline V lookup: CDR1 SGHTA, CDR2 FQGNSA. The CDR3 here is CASSLDRTEPYEQYF. DNA for the CDR3: TGTGCCAGCAGCTTAGATAGGACAGAGCCTTACGAGCAGTACTTC.

The chain is built from TRBV9 and TRBJ1-2; D is uncertain. Germline loops: CDR1 SGDLS, CDR2 YYNGEE. The V end was cut by 4 bases, the J end by 0 bases, with 13 bases between. The length of the CDR3 is 15 residues. The CDR3 region is CASSPEPRANYGYTF. The CDR3 DNA reads TGTGCCAGCAGCCCCGAACCACGGGCTAACTATGGCTACACCTTC. The variable domain in full, with the rest retrieved from reference TRBV9 and TRBJ1-2, is DSGVTQTPKHLITATGQRVTLRCSPRSGDLSVYWYQQSLDQGLQFLIQYYNGEERAKGNILERFSAQQFPDLHSELNLSSLELGDSALYFCASSPEPRANYGYTFGSGTRLTVV.